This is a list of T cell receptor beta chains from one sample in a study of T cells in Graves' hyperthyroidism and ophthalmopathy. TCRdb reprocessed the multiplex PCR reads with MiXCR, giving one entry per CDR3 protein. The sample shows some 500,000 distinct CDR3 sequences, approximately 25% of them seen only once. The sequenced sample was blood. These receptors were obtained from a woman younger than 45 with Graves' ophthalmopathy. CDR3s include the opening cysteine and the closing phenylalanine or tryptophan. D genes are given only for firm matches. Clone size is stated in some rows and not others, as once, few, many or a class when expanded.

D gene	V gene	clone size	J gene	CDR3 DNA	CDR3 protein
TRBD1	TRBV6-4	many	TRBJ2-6	TGTGCCAGCATACCATTGACCGGGACAGGGGACCTCTCTGGGGCCAACGTCCTGACTTTC	CASIPLTGTGDLSGANVLTF
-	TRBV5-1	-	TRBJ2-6	TGCGCCAGCAGCTTTGGACAGACCTCTGGGGCCAACGTCCTGACTTTC	CASSFGQTSGANVLTF
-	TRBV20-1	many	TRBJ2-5	TGCAGTGCCAAGGGTTGGCAAGAGACCCAGTACTTC	CSAKGWQETQYF
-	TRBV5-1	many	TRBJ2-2	TGCGCCAGCAGCTTGGCTTTGAACACCGGGGAGCTGTTTTTT	CASSLALNTGELFF
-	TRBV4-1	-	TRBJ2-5	TGCGCCAGCAGCCAAGCCCCGGACCGGGGAAAAGAGACCCAGTACTTC	CASSQAPDRGKETQYF
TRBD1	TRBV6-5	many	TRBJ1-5	TGTGCCAGCAGTTACGACAGGGTTCATGTGCAACAGCCCCAGCATTTT	CASSYDRVHVQQPQHF
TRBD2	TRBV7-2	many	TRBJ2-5	TGTGCCAGCAGCTCGAGCGGGACTAGCATGTTAGAGACCCAGTACTTC	CASSSSGTSMLETQYF
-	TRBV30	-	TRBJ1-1	TGTGCCTGGACCCCCGTCGGGGCGGGAGCCGAAGCTTTCTTT	CAWTPVGAGAEAFF
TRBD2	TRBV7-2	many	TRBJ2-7	TGTGCCAGCAGCCTGGGACTAGCGGGGGACGAGCAGTACTTC	CASSLGLAGDEQYF
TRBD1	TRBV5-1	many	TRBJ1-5	TGCGCCAGCAGCCCCGACAGGGGATTAGAACCCCAGCATTTT	CASSPDRGLEPQHF
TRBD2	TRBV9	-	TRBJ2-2	TGTGCCAGCAGCGAGACTAGCGGGGGGGCCCTGGACACCGGGGAGCTGTTTTTT	CASSETSGGALDTGELFF
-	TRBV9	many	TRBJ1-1	TGTGCCAGCAGCGTAGTGCGGGGGCGCGATCTGAACACTGAAGCTTTCTTT	CASSVVRGRDLNTEAFF
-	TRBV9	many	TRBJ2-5	TGTGCCAGCAGCGTAACTAGCTTTGAGACCCAGTACTTC	CASSVTSFETQYF
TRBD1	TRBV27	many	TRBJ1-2	TGTGCCAGCAGTTTCCTCGGACAGGCCACTAACTATGGCTACACCTTC	CASSFLGQATNYGYTF
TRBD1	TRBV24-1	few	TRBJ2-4	TGTGCCACCAGGACCTCGGGACAGGCCGCCAAAAACATTCAGTACTTC	CATRTSGQAAKNIQYF
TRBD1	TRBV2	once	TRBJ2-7	TGTGCCAGCAGGGACCCCACCCGGGACAGAGCCTACGAGCAGTACTTC	CASRDPTRDRAYEQYF
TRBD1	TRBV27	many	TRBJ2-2	TGTGCCAGCAGTTTAGACAGGGTGACTTCGAACACCGGGGAGCTGTTTTTT	CASSLDRVTSNTGELFF
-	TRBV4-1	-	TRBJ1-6	TGCGCCAGCAGCCAAGGCGGCGCCTATAATTCACCCCTCCACTTT	CASSQGGAYNSPLHF
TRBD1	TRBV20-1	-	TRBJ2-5	TGCAGTGCTAGGGACAGGGACCAAGAGACCCAGTACTTC	CSARDRDQETQYF
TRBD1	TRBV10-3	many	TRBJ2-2	TGTGCCATCAGTGACCACGACAGGGGGCGGAACACCGGGGAGCTGTTTTTT	CAISDHDRGRNTGELFF
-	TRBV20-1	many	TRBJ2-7	TGCAGTGCCGGGACTGCTAGCTCCTACGAGCAGTACTTC	CSAGTASSYEQYF
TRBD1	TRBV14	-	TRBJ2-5	TGTGCCAGCAGCCAAGGACGGGACAGCCTCCAAGAGACCCAGTACTTC	CASSQGRDSLQETQYF
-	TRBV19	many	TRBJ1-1	TGTGCCAGTAGTCCCCAGGGGAAGAACACTGAAGCTTTCTTT	CASSPQGKNTEAFF
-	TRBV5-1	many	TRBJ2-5	TGCGCCAGCAGGCAGACTAGTAAAGAGACCCAGTACTTC	CASRQTSKETQYF
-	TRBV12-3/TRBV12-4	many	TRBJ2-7	TGTGCCAGCAGTTTAGCCCTAGGGGGGGTGGACGAGCAGTACTTC	CASSLALGGVDEQYF
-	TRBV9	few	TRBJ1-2	TGTGCCAGCAGCGTATCCGGGACACCTTATGGCTACACCTTC	CASSVSGTPYGYTF
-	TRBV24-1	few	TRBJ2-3	TGTGCCACCAGTGGTAGCACAGATACGCAGTATTTT	CATSGSTDTQYF